These 2 T cell receptor beta chains were all obtained from the same sample, sequenced in a study of T-cell memory formation after mild COVID-19. Using its own MiXCR run on the 5' RACE reads, TCRdb lists one record per CDR3 protein. The sample carries fewer than 550,000 distinct CDR3 sequences, around 20% recorded once. The sample consisted of PBMCs or a T cell subset sorted from them (not recorded which). The receptors derive from an adult woman who had mild COVID-19 (a few samples of this study predate the infection). Cell type and time point are not known.

This clonotype was seen repeatedly, ten times or more. The chain combines TRBV4-2 with TRBJ2-7, with a possible D match to TRBD2 (5 bases). The CDR3 runs 15 residues. The germline V and J ends were trimmed by 0 bases and 2 bases, with 11 bases remaining between them. CDR1 LGHNA and CDR2 YNFKEQ come from the germline V gene. The CDR3 sequence is CASSQDRGRAYEQYF. CDR3 coding DNA: TGTGCCAGCAGCCAAGATCGGGGTAGAGCCTACGAGCAGTACTTC.

This clonotype was seen more than once but under ten times. The CDR3 DNA is TGTGCCAGCAGCCAAGATACGGACCACAGAATGCAGTACTTC. It codes for CASSQDTDHRMQYF. J is TRBJ2-7 and V is TRBV3-1; D is unresolved. Germline-derived CDR1 and CDR2 are LGHDT and YNNKEL (reference sequence). Trimming left V 0 bases short and J 9 bases short, with 15 bases between. The CDR3 contains 14 residues.